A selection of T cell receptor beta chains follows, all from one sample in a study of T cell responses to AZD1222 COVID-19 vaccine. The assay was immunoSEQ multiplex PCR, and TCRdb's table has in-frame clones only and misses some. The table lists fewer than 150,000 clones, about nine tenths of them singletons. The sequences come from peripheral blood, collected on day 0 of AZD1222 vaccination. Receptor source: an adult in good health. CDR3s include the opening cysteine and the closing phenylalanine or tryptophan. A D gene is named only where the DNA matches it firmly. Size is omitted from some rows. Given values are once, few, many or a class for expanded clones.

CASQGTGGYTIYF,TGTGCCAGCCAAGGGACAGGGGGATACACCATATATTTT,TRBJ1-3,.,TRBD1,TRBV25-1
CAWTSGTGSTEAFF,TGTGCCTGGACTTCGGGGACAGGGAGCACTGAAGCTTTCTTT,TRBJ1-1,.,TRBD1,TRBV30
CAIRTNTEAFF,TGTGCCATCCGAACGAACACTGAAGCTTTCTTT,TRBJ1-1,.,.,TRBV10-3
CASSYSKGSNQPQHF,TGTGCCAGCAGTTACTCGAAAGGGAGCAATCAGCCCCAGCATTTT,TRBJ1-5,once,.,TRBV6-6
CASRPPGLRAYGYTF,TGTGCCAGCAGACCTCCGGGACTTCGGGCCTATGGCTACACCTTC,TRBJ1-2,once,.,TRBV2
CASSQVATSGRVGGETQYF,TGCGCCAGCAGCCAGGTAGCGACTAGCGGGAGGGTTGGGGGAGAGACCCAGTACTTC,TRBJ2-5,.,TRBD2,TRBV4-1
CASSERGQAGQPQHF,TGTGCCAGCAGTGAAAGAGGACAGGCGGGGCAGCCCCAGCATTTT,TRBJ1-5,.,TRBD1,TRBV2
CASRPAPGQVYEQYF,TGTGCCAGCAGACCAGCCCCGGGACAGGTGTACGAGCAGTACTTC,TRBJ2-7,few,TRBD1,TRBV5-4
CASSQVWPRETEAFF,TGTGCCAGCAGCCAAGTGTGGCCCAGGGAGACTGAAGCTTTCTTT,TRBJ1-1,.,.,TRBV14
CASSQEPNLYNSPLHF,TGCGCCAGCAGCCAAGAGCCCAACCTTTATAATTCACCCCTCCACTTT,TRBJ1-6,.,.,TRBV4-1
CASSLMAGGSNQPQHF,TGTGCCAGCAGCTTAATGGCAGGGGGCAGCAATCAGCCCCAGCATTTT,TRBJ1-5,.,TRBD1,TRBV7-3
CAWILHERREGGYTF,TGTGCCTGGATCCTCCACGAGAGGCGGGAAGGTGGCTACACCTTC,TRBJ1-2,once,.,TRBV30
CASSEGGRITDTQYF,TGTGCCAGCAGTGAAGGAGGGAGAATCACAGATACGCAGTATTTT,TRBJ2-3,.,.,TRBV2
CASSQPASGDHEQFF,TGCGCCAGCAGCCAACCGGCTAGCGGGGACCATGAGCAGTTCTTC,TRBJ2-1,.,TRBD2,TRBV4-1
CASSLRTGDWFDYGYTF,TGTGCTAGCAGCCTTAGGACAGGGGACTGGTTCGACTATGGCTACACCTTC,TRBJ1-2,.,TRBD1,TRBV7-7
CASSLTQPNTEAFF,TGCGCCAGCAGCTTGACACAGCCGAACACTGAAGCTTTCTTT,TRBJ1-1,.,.,TRBV5-1
CASSLQGTGGPHETQYF,TGTGCCAGCAGCCTCCAAGGGACAGGAGGGCCCCACGAGACCCAGTACTTC,TRBJ2-5,.,TRBD1,TRBV13
CSVEDGTGGNQPQHF,TGCAGCGTTGAAGATGGGACAGGGGGCAATCAGCCCCAGCATTTT,TRBJ1-5,.,TRBD1,TRBV29-1
CAIRVSGSNEQFF,TGTGCCATCAGGGTTAGCGGGAGCAATGAGCAGTTCTTC,TRBJ2-1,.,TRBD2,TRBV10-3
CASSQEVDTSSEQYF,TGTGCCAGCAGCCAAGAGGTCGACACCAGTAGCGAGCAGTACTTC,TRBJ2-7,.,.,TRBV4-2
CASSPTTGFTEAFF,TGTGCCAGCAGCCCCACTACAGGATTCACTGAAGCTTTCTTT,TRBJ1-1,.,.,TRBV7-2
CAISESSDETDTQYF,TGTGCCATCAGTGAGTCCTCAGACGAGACAGATACGCAGTATTTT,TRBJ2-3,few,.,TRBV10-3
CAWRGRGGRGLGYTF,TGTGCCTGGAGAGGTCGGGGGGGCAGGGGGCTCGGCTACACCTTC,TRBJ1-2,.,TRBD1,TRBV30
CASSPWDGDNSPLHF,TGTGCCAGCAGTCCCTGGGACGGGGATAATTCACCCCTCCACTTT,TRBJ1-6,.,.,TRBV27
CASSEGRGRVGGYTF,TGTGCCAGCAGTGAAGGGAGGGGGCGAGTAGGTGGCTACACCTTC,TRBJ1-2,once,TRBD1,TRBV2
CSASYGRVGEQFF,TGCAGTGCTAGTTACGGGAGGGTTGGGGAGCAGTTCTTC,TRBJ2-1,.,TRBD2,TRBV20-1
CASSLVGTGELFF,TGTGCCAGCAGTTTGGTTGGCACCGGGGAGCTGTTTTTT,TRBJ2-2,.,.,TRBV27
CSASIEGAIDTQYF,TGCAGTGCTAGTATTGAGGGGGCCATAGATACGCAGTATTTT,TRBJ2-3,.,TRBD1,TRBV20-1
CASSLRAGLAGSDEQFF,TGTGCCAGCAGTTTGCGCGCGGGACTAGCGGGCTCCGATGAGCAGTTCTTC,TRBJ2-1,.,TRBD2,TRBV5-4
CASMRGTGQENTIYF,TGTGCCAGCATGCGGGGGACGGGACAGGAAAACACCATATATTTT,TRBJ1-3,.,TRBD1,TRBV2
CASSDHREYYEQYF,TGTGCCAGCAGTGATCACAGGGAATACTACGAGCAGTACTTC,TRBJ2-7,.,.,TRBV6-1
CASSHLAGDGTDTQYF,TGCGCCAGCAGCCATTTAGCGGGAGACGGCACAGATACGCAGTATTTT,TRBJ2-3,.,TRBD2,TRBV4-3
CASSSRGSGAISKTQYF,TGTGCCAGCAGCTCCCGGGGCAGCGGGGCGATTAGTAAGACCCAGTACTTC,TRBJ2-5,.,TRBD2,TRBV5-4
CASNEHITAGYTF,TGTGCCAGTAACGAACACATTACCGCTGGCTACACCTTC,TRBJ1-2,.,.,TRBV19
CASSGQGQETQYF,TGTGCCAGTTCAGGACAGGGCCAAGAGACCCAGTACTTC,TRBJ2-5,.,TRBD1,TRBV18
CASSFTGTSVSDTQYF,TGTGCCAGCAGCTTCACCGGGACTAGCGTATCAGATACGCAGTATTTT,TRBJ2-3,.,TRBD2,TRBV7-2
CASSLGQMVYEQYF,TGTGCCAGCAGCTTGGGTCAGATGGTCTACGAGCAGTACTTC,TRBJ2-7,.,.,TRBV5-6
CASSKIREGLKTQYF,TGTGCCAGCAGCAAAATACGGGAGGGCCTGAAGACCCAGTACTTC,TRBJ2-5,.,.,TRBV21-1
CASSKMDIYNEKLFF,TGTGCCAGCAGCAAGATGGACATATATAATGAAAAACTGTTTTTT,TRBJ1-4,.,.,TRBV3-1/TRBV3-2
CASSQAGNEKLFF,TGTGCCAGCAGCCAGGCCGGGAACGAAAAACTGTTTTTT,TRBJ1-4,.,.,TRBV3-1/TRBV3-2
CASSSAGQRNSPLHF,TGTGCCAGCAGCTCCGCGGGACAGAGAAATTCACCCCTCCACTTT,TRBJ1-6,.,TRBD1,TRBV13
CASTVGVGYGDTQYF,TGTGCCAGTACCGTTGGGGTCGGGTACGGGGATACGCAGTATTTT,TRBJ2-3,once,.,TRBV19
CASSQEEGDEQFF,TGTGCCAGCAGCCAAGAAGAAGGGGATGAGCAGTTCTTC,TRBJ2-1,.,.,TRBV3-1/TRBV3-2
CASSLGGGGVEQYF,TGTGCCAGCAGCTTAGGAGGAGGAGGGGTAGAGCAGTACTTC,TRBJ2-7,.,.,TRBV7-8
CASSQEAANTEAFF,TGCGCCAGCAGCCAAGAGGCGGCGAACACTGAAGCTTTCTTT,TRBJ1-1,.,.,TRBV4-1
CASRPWTGVMNTEAFF,TGTGCCAGCAGACCTTGGACAGGGGTCATGAACACTGAAGCTTTCTTT,TRBJ1-1,.,TRBD1,TRBV13
CASRPTQGSSYNSPLHF,TGCGCCAGCAGGCCAACACAGGGAAGCTCCTATAATTCACCCCTCCACTTT,TRBJ1-6,.,.,TRBV5-1
CSVDFGQGATALYEQYF,TGCAGCGTTGATTTCGGACAGGGAGCCACGGCCCTCTACGAGCAGTACTTC,TRBJ2-7,.,TRBD1,TRBV29-1
CASSIDPNQGTQYF,TGTGCCAGTAGTATAGATCCAAATCAAGGGACCCAGTACTTC,TRBJ2-5,.,.,TRBV19
CASSRGQGNTEAFF,TGCGCCAGCAGCCGAGGACAGGGGAACACTGAAGCTTTCTTT,TRBJ1-1,.,TRBD1,TRBV5-1